This paragraph reports one T cell receptor (beta chain). The table lists this clonotype with many counts. Its antigen is not yet known. Base qualities are not at hand, and no much larger clone is one base apart. Moderately to severely active disease, a Clinical Activity Score of at least 3, a NOSPECS grade of at least 4, and a duration under 3 months were present in ophthalmopathy patients. The study excluded patients with uncontrolled infections, other autoimmune diseases, pregnancy or lactation. Clinical symptoms, serum thyroxine and TRAb, thyroid ultrasound, and orbital computed tomography formed the basis for the diagnoses. PBMCs were separated from over 9 ml of fresh peripheral blood using Ficoll-Paque density gradient centrifugation. Total RNA was extracted using Trizol reagent, and RNA quality was assessed on an Agilent 2100 Bioanalyzer. This sample was included in a study of T cells in Graves' hyperthyroidism and ophthalmopathy (dated by TCRdb to 2018 to 2020). Regarding the study in general: Peripheral blood was collected at initial diagnosis, before any treatment. Following sampling, methimazole starting at 30 mg daily was given to hyperthyroidism patients, and high-dose intravenous methylprednisolone was given to ophthalmopathy patients. In more than 5 Graves' hyperthyroidism patients, the study also compared T-cell repertoires from thyroid tissue with T-cell repertoires from blood. The 100 discovery patients were randomly split 7:3 into training and test sets. TCR Vbeta CDR3 sequencing of 135 peripheral blood samples (approximately 44 ophthalmopathy, around 80 hyperthyroidism and some 17 progressor patients) is reported in the paper. TCR V-J signatures able to tell the groups apart were searched for in a discovery cohort of about a hundred patients, of whom fewer than 45 had Graves' ophthalmopathy and around 56 had stable Graves' hyperthyroidism. An independent validation cohort of under 20 hyperthyroidism patients and more than 15 patients who later progressed to ophthalmopathy tested prospective prediction of ophthalmopathy.

Sequences GTSNPN (CDR1) and SVGIG (CDR2) are obtained from the germline V gene (reference sequence). The CDR3, from cysteine to phenylalanine, totals 15 residues. Of the read, only the CDR3 DNA is kept; its 45 bases are in frame from base 1. V is pruned by 3 bases and J by 0 bases, leaving 4 bases of the junction without a gene match. The investigation overall reported the following: In validation, progression to ophthalmopathy was predicted by the model with roughly 71% sensitivity and nearly 75% specificity, a median of around 5.9 months before onset. A 13 V-J signature model separated ophthalmopathy from stable hyperthyroidism, with 87.88% sensitivity and 81.08% specificity in cross-validation and 80%/75% in testing. Most expanded thyroid clonotypes (frequency above 0.001) were also detected in blood, a finding suggesting that blood repertoires may reflect thyroid immune responses. Sample size was not statistically predetermined, and investigators were not blinded to group allocation.

Amplification of TCR beta CDR3 regions was carried out from RNA transcripts. The TCR CDR3 was subjected to a first round of RT-PCR using the HTBI primer set and the Qiagen OneStep RT-PCR kit. The libraries were constructed in a second round of multiplex PCR and then size-selected and purified. Libraries were sequenced paired-end with 100 bp reads on an Illumina HiSeq2000. From the authors' description of their analysis: SOAPnuke was used to process the raw data, throwing out any read that contained adapters or uncalled bases, had a mean Phred below 15, or lacked an exact constant-primer or identifier match. COPE v1.2.5 was used to merge the high-quality paired reads, and each unique nucleotide sequence was defined as a clonotype. MiTCR v1.1 was used to align the clonotypes against IMGT TRBV, TRBD and TRBJ reference segments. The analysis included only V-J combinations with a frequency above 0.0001, which together covered 98% to 99.2% of the repertoires. A TCS score was defined as the ratio between F50 (clonal expansion) and ExV (chaos), using BLOSUM62-based TCRdist between CDR3 peptides within each V-J. Welch's t-statistics and random forest reduced just over 500 V-J features to fewer than 15, which were used in a naive Bayes classifier (R e1071). TCRdb redid the processing of the public reads, applying fastp at Q25 and MiXCR, and retained in-frame beta chains. Each CDR3 protein gets just one entry, which takes the most common genes and DNA from the rows behind it. The V and J calls follow TCRdb's processing rather than the paper's. The sample table records roughly 280,000 distinct CDR3 sequences; 15% to 20% of these occur just once. The ten largest clones add up to around 55% of the sample.

The sample taken for sequencing was blood. This sequence was found in a woman aged 60-70 years with Graves' ophthalmopathy. The chain is encoded by TRBV30 joined to TRBJ2-5; 10 of the junction bases match TRBD2. The CDR3 loop reads CAWSGTSGNQETQYF. Read as DNA, the sequence is TGTGCCTGGAGCGGAACTAGCGGGAACCAAGAGACCCAGTACTTC.